The rows below give T cell receptor beta chains drawn from one sample of a study of T-cell reconstitution after alpha-beta-depleted transplantation in children. One entry per CDR3 protein, called by TCRdb with MiXCR from the PCR reads. The repertoire holds fewer than 550,000 distinct CDR3 sequences, with about a sixth as singletons. The sample was PBMCs, mostly from graft donor cells, taken 360 days after TCRalphabeta/CD19-depleted stem cell transplant. These receptors were collected from a boy younger than two who had a stem cell transplant for Wiskott-Aldrich syndrome, so the T cells may come from the graft donor. The CDR3 runs from the conserved cysteine through the conserved F or W. Each record gives: V gene, J gene, D gene, clone size, CDR3 DNA, CDR3 protein. D genes are given only for firm matches. Expanded clones get a size class; other rows say once, few or many, or leave the size out.

TRBV5-5	TRBJ2-1	.	.	TGTGCCAGCAGCCGGAAACCCGGGACGGACAATGAGCAGTTCTTC	CASSRKPGTDNEQFF
TRBV5-1	TRBJ1-1	.	.	TGCGCCAGCAGCCCCAGGGGAGGGGGGACTGAAGCTTTCTTT	CASSPRGGGTEAFF
TRBV7-8	TRBJ2-7	TRBD2	many	TGTGCCAGCAGCTTGATAGCGGGAGCGGGCTACGAGCAGTACTTC	CASSLIAGAGYEQYF
TRBV18	TRBJ1-1	.	.	TGTGCCAGCTCACCCCAGACAGCCCTGAACACTGAAGCTTTCTTT	CASSPQTALNTEAFF
TRBV29-1	TRBJ1-2	.	few	TGCAGCGTTGCGAATGGGCCCAATGGCTACACCTTC	CSVANGPNGYTF
TRBV5-5	TRBJ1-5	.	many	TGTGCCAGCAGCTTGATAGGTGGGGATAGCAATCAGCCCCAGCATTTT	CASSLIGGDSNQPQHF
TRBV7-2	TRBJ2-2	.	.	TGTGCCAGCAGCTTAAGGAGATTGGACACCGGGGAGCTGTTTTTT	CASSLRRLDTGELFF
TRBV5-1	TRBJ2-7	TRBD1	many	TGCGCCAGCAGCTTGAATTCCGGGACAGACTCCTACGAGCAGTACTTC	CASSLNSGTDSYEQYF
TRBV20-1	TRBJ2-2	.	few	TGCAGTGCTGCCAGAGGGGTTATAGGGACCGGGGAGCTGTTTTTT	CSAARGVIGTGELFF
TRBV28	TRBJ2-2	.	.	TGTGCCTCCCGGACGGCCCCCCCCGGGGAGCTGTTTTTT	CASRTAPPGELFF
TRBV6-2/TRBV6-3	TRBJ2-1	.	few	TGTGCCAGCAGTTACTCGACGCGAGCAGATAATGAGCAGTTCTTC	CASSYSTRADNEQFF
TRBV24-1	TRBJ2-5	.	few	TGTGCCACCAGTGATCCCTCCTCACAAGAGACCCAGTACTTC	CATSDPSSQETQYF
TRBV3-1	TRBJ1-1	TRBD1	.	TGTGCCAGCAGCCAACCAGGACAGGGGGCTGAAGCTTTCTTT	CASSQPGQGAEAFF
TRBV27	TRBJ2-5	TRBD1	.	TGTGCCAGCAGTTCCATCTGGACAGGCAGGGAGACCCAGTACTTC	CASSSIWTGRETQYF
TRBV4-2	TRBJ2-1	.	.	TGTGCCAGCAGCCAAGTTCGGGGGTCCTATAGCCCGTACAATGAGCAGTTCTTC	CASSQVRGSYSPYNEQFF
TRBV28	TRBJ2-1	TRBD1	.	TGTGCCAGCAGCCACGGACAGGGGGCGCGAAATGAGCAGTTCTTC	CASSHGQGARNEQFF
TRBV12-3/TRBV12-4	TRBJ2-2	.	few	TGTGCCAGCAGTTTAGCGGGGAAGGGGTACGGGGAGCTGTTTTTT	CASSLAGKGYGELFF
TRBV12-3/TRBV12-4	TRBJ2-2	TRBD2	.	TGTGCCAGCAGTCCCTATTTAGCGGGTGCGAACACCGGGGAGCTGTTTTTT	CASSPYLAGANTGELFF
TRBV7-8	TRBJ1-3	.	.	TGTGCCAGCAGCTTCCAAGGTGGAAACACCATATATTTT	CASSFQGGNTIYF
TRBV29-1	TRBJ2-3	.	few	TGCAGCGTTGGGCCACCGGAAACGGCGGCAGATACGCAGTATTTT	CSVGPPETAADTQYF
TRBV29-1	TRBJ2-2	.	many	TGCAGCGTTGAATGGCAGAGAACCGGGGAGCTGTTTTTT	CSVEWQRTGELFF
TRBV27	TRBJ1-4	.	few	TGTGCCAGCAGTTTATCGACGACTCGGGAAAAACTGTTTTTT	CASSLSTTREKLFF
TRBV12-3/TRBV12-4	TRBJ2-5	.	many	TGTGCCAGCAGTCCCAGGGTTCAGGAGACCCAGTACTTC	CASSPRVQETQYF
TRBV11-2	TRBJ2-5	TRBD2	.	TGTGCCAGCAGCTCCAGACTAGCGGGAGTGCAACAAGAGACCCAGTACTTC	CASSSRLAGVQQETQYF
TRBV20-1	TRBJ2-7	.	.	TGCAGTGCTAGAGATCCCTTGCAGGGTGAACTCTACGAGCAGTACTTC	CSARDPLQGELYEQYF
TRBV19	TRBJ2-5	.	.	TGTGCCAGTCGTCCTCACTTACAGGGCCTGGGGCAAGAGACCCAGTACTTC	CASRPHLQGLGQETQYF
TRBV7-8	TRBJ2-2	.	few	TGTGCCAGCAGCCTCCTTCAGGTCCTAGGAGCGAACACCGGGGAGCTGTTTTTT	CASSLLQVLGANTGELFF
TRBV10-3	TRBJ2-5	.	.	TGTGCCATCAGTGTGGCGAGGGGAGAGACCCAGTACTTC	CAISVARGETQYF
TRBV28	TRBJ2-5	.	few	TGTGCCAGCAGGCCCAGTCCCGGACAGTATGAGACCCAGTACTTC	CASRPSPGQYETQYF
TRBV6-1	TRBJ2-3	TRBD2	many	TGTGCCAGCAGTCCATCCCCACTAGCGGTAGATACGCAGTATTTT	CASSPSPLAVDTQYF
TRBV20-1	TRBJ1-3	.	few	TGCAGTGCCCCGGTTGGGCAGACTGGAAACACCATATATTTT	CSAPVGQTGNTIYF
TRBV2	TRBJ1-5	.	few	TGTGCCAGCATGTTGGGGGACGGCAATCAGCCCCAGCATTTT	CASMLGDGNQPQHF
TRBV7-2	TRBJ2-7	.	few	TGTGCCAGCAGCCCCTTATTGGGTCGCGAGCAGTACTTC	CASSPLLGREQYF
TRBV30	TRBJ2-3	.	.	TGTGCCTGGTCCGGAGGGGCCGAGGATACGCAGTATTTT	CAWSGGAEDTQYF
TRBV4-1	TRBJ2-3	.	many	TGCGCCAGCAGCCAAATGGGACTCTTCACGCAGTATTTT	CASSQMGLFTQYF